The clone carrying this T cell receptor beta chain has more than one count but fewer than ten. CDR3 length: 15 residues. The germline V gene has CDR1 MDHEN and CDR2 SYDVKM. Trimming took 4 bases from V and 1 from J; bases not matched to a gene: 6. In the original processing: Amplification from reference gene primers served as the basis for estimated nucleated cell counts. TCRdb keeps only in-frame clones here, not all; method: immunoSEQ multiplex PCR. V and J calls and clone size are as listed in that table; D and trimming were resolved from the DNA. This table has 180,000 or so clones, under 90% appearing once. Seattle cases were enrolled at active infection and followed longitudinally. This sample was included in a study of blood T cell repertoires in COVID-19. About the study: The study drew acute and convalescent COVID-19 samples from the United States, Italy and Spain. Nucleic acid was either cDNA or gDNA, and it came from T cells, B-cell-depleted T cells, or PBMCs.

The chain is built from TRBV28 and TRBJ2-7, with 8 bases lining up with TRBD1. This receptor was identified in a person aged 70 to 79 with COVID-19, enrolled during active disease. Sequenced sample: peripheral blood. CDR3 region: CASSSSDRASYEQYF. The DNA of the CDR3 is TGTGCCAGCAGTTCCTCGGACAGGGCATCCTACGAGCAGTACTTC.